The subject of this entry is one TCR beta chain. The CDR3 length is 14 residues. Trimming cost V 6 bases and J 3 bases; bases outside gene matches: 5. These data belong to a study of T cells in Graves' hyperthyroidism and ophthalmopathy. RNA transcripts yielded amplified TCR beta CDR3 regions. When the TCR CDR3 underwent first-round RT-PCR, the HTBI primer set was used. TCRdb fed the multiplex PCR reads into MiXCR, producing one record per CDR3 protein. Of hundreds of thousands of distinct CDR3 sequences listed, about 16% are singletons. This sequence was found in a woman between 40 and 55 years old with Graves' ophthalmopathy. V and J are TRBV12-3 or TRBV12-4 and TRBJ1-3; 7 positions match TRBD1. Sequenced sample: blood. CDR3 nucleotides: TGTGCCAGCAGGCGGCAGGGGGGTGGAAACACCATATATTTT. Protein: CASRRQGGGNTIYF.